The TCR beta chain under discussion was sequenced for a study of a mutant IDH1 vaccine in newly diagnosed glioma. Study information: Pretreatment consisted of radiotherapy, temozolomide, or both, with most receiving both.

Some clones are missing from TCRdb's copy, which holds only in-frame ones; the method was immunoSEQ multiplex PCR. The sample contains roughly 28,000 clones, 89% of which appear only once. Sample time point: week 5, during vaccination. Vaccinated patients received 300 ug of mutant IDH1 20-mer peptide per dose, with topical imiquimod. Germline V gene lookup returns CDR1 MNHEY and CDR2 SVGAGI. The CDR3 contains 15 residues. Trimming left V 8 bases short and J 2 bases short, with 16 bases between. As for this clone: Its antigen remains unknown.

The sample consisted of PBMCs, taken from a glioma patient whose treatment included an IDH1 peptide vaccine. The chain employs TRBV6-5 and TRBJ1-3; D gene uncertain. The clonotype was recovered from a man aged 18-30 years with glioma. The DNA of the CDR3 is TGTGCCAGCGGGCCCACGGCTTCACCTGGAAACACCATATATTTT. This gives the protein CASGPTASPGNTIYF.